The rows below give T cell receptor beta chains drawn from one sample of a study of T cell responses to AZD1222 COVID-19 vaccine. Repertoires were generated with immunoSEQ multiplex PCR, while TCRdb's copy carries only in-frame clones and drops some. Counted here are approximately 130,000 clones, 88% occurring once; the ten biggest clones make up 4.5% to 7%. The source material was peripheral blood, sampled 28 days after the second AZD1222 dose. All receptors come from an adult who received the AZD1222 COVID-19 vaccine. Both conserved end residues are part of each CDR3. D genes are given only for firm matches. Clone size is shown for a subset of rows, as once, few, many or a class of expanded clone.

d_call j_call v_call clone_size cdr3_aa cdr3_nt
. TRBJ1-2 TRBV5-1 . CASSLGAGAGYTF TGCGCCAGCAGCTTGGGGGCAGGGGCTGGCTACACCTTC
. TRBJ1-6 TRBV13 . CASSLGVGRSGSPLHF TGTGCCAGCAGCTTAGGCGTTGGGCGTTCGGGTTCACCCCTCCACTTT
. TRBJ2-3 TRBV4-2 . CASSQVKGASTDTQYF TGTGCCAGCAGCCAAGTTAAGGGAGCGAGCACAGATACGCAGTATTTT
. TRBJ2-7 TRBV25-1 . CASRETGDLYEQYF TGTGCCAGCAGGGAAACGGGGGATTTATACGAGCAGTACTTC
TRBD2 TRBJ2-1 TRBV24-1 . CATSSLAGGDSYNEQFF TGTGCCACCAGTTCCCTAGCGGGGGGGGACTCCTACAATGAGCAGTTCTTC
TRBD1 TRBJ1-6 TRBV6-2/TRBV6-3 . CASSDPGGYNSPLHF TGTGCCAGCAGTGATCCAGGGGGATATAATTCACCCCTCCACTTT
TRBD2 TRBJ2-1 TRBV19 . CASSIDRGLAGINEQFF TGTGCCAGTAGTATAGATAGAGGACTAGCGGGAATCAATGAGCAGTTCTTC
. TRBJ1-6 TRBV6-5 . CASSSSGSSYNSPLHF TGTGCCAGCAGTTCTAGCGGGAGCTCCTATAATTCACCCCTCCACTTT
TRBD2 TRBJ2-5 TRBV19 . CASMGTSIETQYF TGTGCCAGTATGGGGACTAGCATAGAGACCCAGTACTTC
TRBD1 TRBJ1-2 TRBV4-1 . CASSQTRQGGNYGYTF TGCGCCAGCAGCCAAACGAGACAGGGTGGTAACTATGGCTACACCTTC
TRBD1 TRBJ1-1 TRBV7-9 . CASSLAMGQGAGAFF TGTGCCAGCAGCTTAGCCATGGGACAGGGGGCTGGAGCTTTCTTT
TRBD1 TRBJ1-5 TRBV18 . CASSPGTGPQPQHF TGTGCCAGCTCACCCGGGACAGGTCCTCAGCCCCAGCATTTT
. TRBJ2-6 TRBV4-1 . CASSQSGSGGSGANVLTF TGCGCCAGCAGCCAGTCCGGGTCCGGGGGCTCTGGGGCCAACGTCCTGACTTTC
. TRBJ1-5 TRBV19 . CASSIDGRGRQPQHF TGTGCCAGTAGTATAGATGGGCGAGGGCGTCAGCCCCAGCATTTT
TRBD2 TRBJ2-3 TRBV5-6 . CASSLDLAGGLGDTQYF TGTGCCAGCAGCTTGGATCTGGCGGGGGGGCTGGGTGATACGCAGTATTTT
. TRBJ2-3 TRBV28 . CASSFFPARTDTQYF TGTGCCAGCAGTTTCTTCCCAGCGCGCACAGATACGCAGTATTTT
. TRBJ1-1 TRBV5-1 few CASSPGRQNTEAFF TGCGCCAGCAGCCCGGGACGGCAGAACACTGAAGCTTTCTTT
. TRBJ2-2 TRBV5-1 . CASSSQGLLTGELFF TGCGCCAGCAGCTCACAGGGCCTCCTGACCGGGGAGCTGTTTTTT
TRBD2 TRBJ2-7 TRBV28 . CASSRPPGTSGSYEQYF TGTGCCAGCAGTCGACCTCCCGGGACTAGCGGTTCCTACGAGCAGTACTTC
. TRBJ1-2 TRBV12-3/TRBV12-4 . CASSFGREDGYTF TGTGCCAGCAGTTTCGGCAGGGAGGATGGCTACACCTTC
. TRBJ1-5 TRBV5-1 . CASSPSGGGNGQPQHF TGCGCCAGCAGCCCGTCCGGCGGGGGGAACGGGCAGCCCCAGCATTTT
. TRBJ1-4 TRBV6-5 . CASSPGLAAGEKLFF TGTGCCAGCAGCCCCGGACTCGCCGCCGGTGAAAAACTGTTTTTT
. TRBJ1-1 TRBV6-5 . CASSSDGLNTEAFF TGTGCCAGCAGTTCGGACGGACTGAACACTGAAGCTTTCTTT
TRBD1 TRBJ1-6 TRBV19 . CASNDRGNSPLHF TGTGCCAGTAACGACAGGGGTAATTCACCCCTCCACTTT
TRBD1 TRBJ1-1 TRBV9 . CASSVAPQGAMNTEAFF TGTGCCAGCAGCGTAGCCCCCCAGGGGGCGATGAACACTGAAGCTTTCTTT
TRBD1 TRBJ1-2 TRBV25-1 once CASSEPGTGGSGYTF TGTGCCAGCAGTGAGCCGGGGACAGGGGGATCTGGCTACACCTTC
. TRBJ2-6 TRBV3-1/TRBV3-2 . CASSPRHASGANVLTF TGTGCCAGCAGCCCCAGACACGCCTCTGGGGCCAACGTCCTGACTTTC
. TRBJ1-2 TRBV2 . CASSEQGANYGYTF TGTGCCAGCAGTGAACAGGGAGCGAACTATGGCTACACCTTC
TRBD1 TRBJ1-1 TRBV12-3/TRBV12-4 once CASTLGQGAEAFF TGTGCCAGCACCCTAGGACAGGGGGCTGAAGCTTTCTTT